This section outlines one T cell receptor beta chain sequence together with its context. Antigen unknown. In terms of origin and age, donors were healthy Caucasian individuals from Russia aged roughly 6 to 95. Every donor provided 7.5 to 10 milliliters of peripheral blood. The V gene lost 5 bases and the J gene lost 6 bases, with 20 bases spanning the gap. The CDR3 has 16 amino acids. This entry belongs to a study of blood T cells in healthy people across ages. A second PCR of about 7 to 12 cycles used a sample-barcoded 5' primer and a J-beta primer mix. From the 5' RACE reads, TCRdb called clonotypes with MiXCR, one entry per CDR3 protein. The table includes 700,000 to 950,000 distinct CDR3 sequences, roughly 60% detected once. Study-wide results and caveats: Unsorted PBMCs prevented conclusive naive versus antigen-experienced comparison. Changes in expanded clonotypes were possibly confounded, as the CMV status of donors was unknown.

The gene calls are TRBV12-3 or TRBV12-4 and TRBJ1-5, with a tentative D call TRBD1 (5 bases). This receptor was identified in a young man in good health. The sample comprised blood. CDR3 bases: TGTGCCAGCAGTCGGGATGCAGTGGAGGGGAGTCAGCCCCAGCATTTT. As protein: CASSRDAVEGSQPQHF.